This T cell receptor (beta chain) was captured in a study of T cell changes during pregnancy in multiple sclerosis. Method: immunoSEQ multiplex PCR; TCRdb's copy keeps in-frame clones and lacks some. The sample holds just under 65,000 clones; 85% to 95% are singletons and the top ten take roughly 3.1%. This CDR3 has 18 residues. The V gene lost 3 bases and the J gene lost 0 bases, with 18 bases spanning the gap. The V gene's germline CDR1 is LNHDA and CDR2 SQIVND (reference sequence). Sequencing was performed on CD8+ T cells from peripheral blood mononuclear cells, taken in the second trimester of pregnancy. The sequence was collected from a female donor with multiple sclerosis, enrolled in a pregnancy study. This chain connects TRBV19 to TRBJ1-5, with a possible D match to TRBD1 (6 bases). Here the CDR3 DNA reads TGTGCCAGTAGTATGGGCAGGGGAGACCTTTATAGCAATCAGCCCCAGCATTTT. Residues: CASSMGRGDLYSNQPQHF.